This is a list of T cell receptor beta chains from one sample in a study of control samples from healthy donors and cancer patients. Clones were read by immunoSEQ multiplex PCR, and TCRdb kept only the in-frame ones, dropping some. The table lists 99,000 or so clones, 82% of them singletons. Source material: blood. The receptors stem from a man aged 55 to 70 in good health. Each CDR3 is given with its conserved first and last residue. The D gene is left open where the match is weak. The listing skips clone size in some rows; elsewhere it reads once, few, many or a size class.

abundance: .
d_gene: .
j_gene: TRBJ2-5
v_gene: TRBV5-1
CDR3aa: CASSSGPGAETQYF
CDR3nt: TGCGCCAGCAGCTCGGGGCCGGGAGCAGAGACCCAGTACTTC

abundance: .
d_gene: TRBD2
j_gene: TRBJ2-1
v_gene: TRBV7-3
CDR3aa: CASSPGLVGNEQFF
CDR3nt: TGTGCCAGCAGCCCGGGACTAGTAGGGAATGAGCAGTTCTTC

abundance: .
d_gene: TRBD1
j_gene: TRBJ1-4
v_gene: TRBV28
CDR3aa: CASRGWGTAAINEKLFF
CDR3nt: TGTGCCAGCAGGGGTTGGGGGACAGCAGCAATTAATGAAAAACTGTTTTTT

abundance: .
d_gene: .
j_gene: TRBJ1-5
v_gene: TRBV2
CDR3aa: CASTNSANQPQHF
CDR3nt: TGTGCCAGCACCAATTCAGCAAATCAGCCCCAGCATTTT

abundance: .
d_gene: TRBD1
j_gene: TRBJ2-5
v_gene: TRBV27
CDR3aa: CASSPDRGQTQYF
CDR3nt: TGTGCCAGCAGTCCCGACAGGGGCCAGACCCAGTACTTC

abundance: .
d_gene: TRBD1
j_gene: TRBJ2-1
v_gene: TRBV10-3
CDR3aa: CATRLGQGYNEQFF
CDR3nt: TGTGCCACCAGATTGGGACAGGGTTACAATGAGCAGTTCTTC

abundance: .
d_gene: TRBD1
j_gene: TRBJ1-2
v_gene: TRBV5-6
CDR3aa: CASSWGEGTGGYTF
CDR3nt: TGTGCCAGCAGCTGGGGTGAGGGGACAGGAGGCTACACCTTC

abundance: .
d_gene: .
j_gene: TRBJ2-7
v_gene: TRBV11-2
CDR3aa: CASSLGAPGHYEQYF
CDR3nt: TGTGCCAGCAGCTTAGGGGCCCCCGGGCACTACGAGCAGTACTTC

abundance: few
d_gene: TRBD1
j_gene: TRBJ1-2
v_gene: TRBV28
CDR3aa: CASIDRGRGYGYTF
CDR3nt: TGTGCCAGCATTGACAGGGGCCGGGGCTATGGCTACACCTTC

abundance: .
d_gene: .
j_gene: TRBJ2-1
v_gene: TRBV3-1/TRBV3-2
CDR3aa: CASSILTGLRHNEQFF
CDR3nt: TGTGCCAGCAGTATCTTGACGGGACTTAGGCACAATGAGCAGTTCTTC

abundance: .
d_gene: TRBD2
j_gene: TRBJ2-7
v_gene: TRBV11-2
CDR3aa: CASSLGTSGNYEQYF
CDR3nt: TGTGCCAGCAGCTTAGGGACTAGCGGGAACTACGAGCAGTACTTC

abundance: .
d_gene: .
j_gene: TRBJ1-2
v_gene: TRBV12-3/TRBV12-4
CDR3aa: CASSHGQNYGYTF
CDR3nt: TGTGCCAGCAGCCACGGACAAAACTATGGCTACACCTTC

abundance: few
d_gene: .
j_gene: TRBJ1-6
v_gene: TRBV6-5
CDR3aa: CASSPGRPNSPLHF
CDR3nt: TGTGCCAGCAGTCCGGGGAGACCTAATTCACCCCTCCACTTT

abundance: .
d_gene: .
j_gene: TRBJ1-2
v_gene: TRBV29-1
CDR3aa: CSVDPQGSNGYTF
CDR3nt: TGCAGCGTTGACCCCCAGGGGTCGAATGGCTACACCTTC

abundance: few
d_gene: .
j_gene: TRBJ2-2
v_gene: TRBV3-1/TRBV3-2
CDR3aa: CASSLNTGELFF
CDR3nt: TGTGCCAGCAGCCTAAACACCGGGGAGCTGTTTTTT

abundance: .
d_gene: .
j_gene: TRBJ2-7
v_gene: TRBV27
CDR3aa: CASSLLSAGSYEQYF
CDR3nt: TGTGCCAGCAGTTTGCTCAGCGCGGGTTCCTACGAGCAGTACTTC

abundance: .
d_gene: .
j_gene: TRBJ1-6
v_gene: TRBV5-5
CDR3aa: CASSRTVGSPLHF
CDR3nt: TGTGCCAGCAGCCGAACGGTGGGGTCACCCCTCCACTTT

abundance: once
d_gene: TRBD2
j_gene: TRBJ2-1
v_gene: TRBV28
CDR3aa: CASSLLAAGGPGEQFF
CDR3nt: TGTGCCAGCAGTTTATTGGCAGCGGGAGGGCCTGGTGAGCAGTTCTTC

abundance: few
d_gene: .
j_gene: TRBJ1-3
v_gene: TRBV6-6
CDR3aa: CASSSRQVTSGNTIYF
CDR3nt: TGTGCCAGCAGTTCCCGACAGGTTACCTCTGGAAACACCATATATTTT

abundance: .
d_gene: TRBD2
j_gene: TRBJ2-3
v_gene: TRBV11-1
CDR3aa: CAPGRDPSTDTQYF
CDR3nt: TGTGCCCCCGGGAGGGATCCTAGCACAGATACGCAGTATTTT

abundance: .
d_gene: .
j_gene: TRBJ2-1
v_gene: TRBV29-1
CDR3aa: CSVESLPNEQFF
CDR3nt: TGCAGCGTTGAGTCGCTTCCCAATGAGCAGTTCTTC

abundance: .
d_gene: .
j_gene: TRBJ2-3
v_gene: TRBV5-5
CDR3aa: CASSYPDRGFSTDTQYF
CDR3nt: TGTGCCAGCAGCTACCCTGATAGGGGTTTTAGCACAGATACGCAGTATTTT

abundance: .
d_gene: TRBD2
j_gene: TRBJ2-3
v_gene: TRBV5-6
CDR3aa: CASSLDLAGGPDTQYF
CDR3nt: TGTGCCAGCAGCTTGGACCTAGCGGGGGGCCCAGATACGCAGTATTTT

abundance: once
d_gene: .
j_gene: TRBJ1-2
v_gene: TRBV5-4
CDR3aa: CASSSQMEFRYGYTF
CDR3nt: TGTGCCAGCAGCTCCCAGATGGAATTTCGCTATGGCTACACCTTC

abundance: .
d_gene: .
j_gene: TRBJ2-7
v_gene: TRBV5-6
CDR3aa: CASSLENPYEQYF
CDR3nt: TGTGCCAGCAGCTTAGAGAACCCCTACGAGCAGTACTTC

abundance: .
d_gene: TRBD2
j_gene: TRBJ2-7
v_gene: TRBV13
CDR3aa: CASSLLAGVNEQYF
CDR3nt: TGTGCCAGCAGCTTACTGGCGGGAGTAAACGAGCAGTACTTC

abundance: few
d_gene: .
j_gene: TRBJ1-2
v_gene: TRBV6-5
CDR3aa: CASRFDWTAPEGYTF
CDR3nt: TGTGCCAGCAGATTCGATTGGACGGCCCCGGAGGGCTACACCTTC

abundance: .
d_gene: .
j_gene: TRBJ2-3
v_gene: TRBV18
CDR3aa: CASSPEYGSTDTQYF
CDR3nt: TGTGCCAGCTCACCAGAGTACGGGAGCACAGATACGCAGTATTTT

abundance: .
d_gene: .
j_gene: TRBJ1-1
v_gene: TRBV6-2/TRBV6-3
CDR3aa: CASSIRGGRYAEAFF
CDR3nt: TGTGCCAGCAGCATCCGCGGGGGGCGGTACGCTGAAGCTTTCTTT

abundance: .
d_gene: .
j_gene: TRBJ1-4
v_gene: TRBV11-2
CDR3aa: CASSSPPWTGNEKLFF
CDR3nt: TGTGCCAGCAGCTCTCCCCCCTGGACGGGGAATGAAAAACTGTTTTTT

abundance: .
d_gene: TRBD1
j_gene: TRBJ2-7
v_gene: TRBV19
CDR3aa: CASSMDPGGVGQYF
CDR3nt: TGTGCCAGTAGTATGGATCCAGGGGGCGTAGGGCAGTACTTC

abundance: .
d_gene: TRBD2
j_gene: TRBJ2-7
v_gene: TRBV5-4
CDR3aa: CASSLGPSGENEQYF
CDR3nt: TGTGCCAGCAGCTTGGGTCCTAGCGGGGAGAACGAGCAGTACTTC

abundance: .
d_gene: .
j_gene: TRBJ2-1
v_gene: TRBV28
CDR3aa: CASSPPNWVNEQFF
CDR3nt: TGTGCCAGCAGTCCTCCCAACTGGGTTAATGAGCAGTTCTTC

abundance: few
d_gene: .
j_gene: TRBJ1-6
v_gene: TRBV4-1
CDR3aa: CASSLQGRENSPLHF
CDR3nt: TGCGCCAGCAGCCTCCAAGGACGGGAGAATTCACCCCTCCACTTT

abundance: once
d_gene: TRBD1
j_gene: TRBJ1-6
v_gene: TRBV5-1
CDR3aa: CASSLDPRTGWRNSPLHF
CDR3nt: TGCGCCAGCAGCTTGGATCCTCGGACAGGCTGGCGGAATTCACCCCTCCACTTT

abundance: .
d_gene: .
j_gene: TRBJ2-1
v_gene: TRBV6-5
CDR3aa: CASRTSGDSYNEQFF
CDR3nt: TGTGCCAGCAGAACCAGCGGTGACTCCTACAATGAGCAGTTCTTC

abundance: .
d_gene: TRBD1
j_gene: TRBJ2-1
v_gene: TRBV3-1/TRBV3-2
CDR3aa: CASTTEGAEQFF
CDR3nt: TGTGCCAGCACGACCGAGGGGGCTGAGCAGTTCTTC

abundance: .
d_gene: .
j_gene: TRBJ2-7
v_gene: TRBV12-3/TRBV12-4
CDR3aa: CASSYLTYEQYF
CDR3nt: TGTGCCAGCAGCTATCTGACCTACGAGCAGTACTTC

abundance: .
d_gene: TRBD1
j_gene: TRBJ2-3
v_gene: TRBV19
CDR3aa: CASSIRTWDRGTDTQYF
CDR3nt: TGTGCCAGTAGTATCAGAACTTGGGACAGGGGCACAGATACGCAGTATTTT

abundance: .
d_gene: TRBD1
j_gene: TRBJ1-5
v_gene: TRBV2
CDR3aa: CASSRQGFYQPQHF
CDR3nt: TGTGCCAGCAGCAGACAGGGATTTTATCAGCCCCAGCATTTT

abundance: .
d_gene: .
j_gene: TRBJ2-7
v_gene: TRBV2
CDR3aa: CASSLLVTSYEQYF
CDR3nt: TGTGCCAGCAGCTTACTAGTGACCTCCTACGAGCAGTACTTC

abundance: .
d_gene: .
j_gene: TRBJ2-7
v_gene: TRBV3-1/TRBV3-2
CDR3aa: CASSFTSERTYEQYF
CDR3nt: TGTGCCAGCAGCTTTACTTCGGAGCGTACCTACGAGCAGTACTTC